This T cell receptor beta chain came from a study of cytomegalovirus exposure and HLA in healthy donors. Overall study: Assignment to the Caucasian-associated ancestry cluster applied to more than 75% of the approximately 360 genotyped donors.

The PCR used 60 Vbeta and 13 Jbeta primers. Sequenced by immunoSEQ multiplex PCR; TCRdb stores in-frame clones only, minus some. The sample has about 130,000 clones; 70% to 90% are singletons. The V segment lost 1 base and the J segment 2 bases; nucleotides outside the gene matches: 3. This CDR3 is 15 amino acids long. Germline V lookup: CDR1 SGHRS, CDR2 YFSETQ. The sample consisted of PBMCs. The sequence came from a woman aged 40 to 50 in good health and CMV-seropositive. The chain carries TRBV5-1 and TRBJ2-5; TRBD2 aligns across 9 bases. CDR3 region: CASSLSGGPQETQYF. Written as DNA, the CDR3 is TGCGCCAGCAGCTTGAGCGGGGGGCCACAAGAGACCCAGTACTTC.